The 26 T cell receptor beta chains below come from one sample, sequenced in a study of blood T cells in healthy people across ages. The authors ran a second PCR of 7 to 11 cycles using a sample-barcoded 5' primer and a J-beta primer mix. Using its own MiXCR run on the 5' RACE reads, TCRdb lists one record per CDR3 protein. Of roughly 800,000 distinct CDR3 sequences in the sample, roughly 53% were seen once. The sequencing sample was made of blood. The receptors were sampled from an elderly man in good health.

The chain carries TRBV5-1 and TRBJ1-5; a weak D match, TRBD1 (5 bases). Germline V gene data show CDR1 as SGHRS and CDR2 as YFSETQ. The length of the CDR3 is 15 residues. Trimming pared 3 bases from V and 1 base from J, leaving 11 bases between. This CDR3 is CASSWGTGSNQPQHF. The DNA of the CDR3 is TGCGCCAGCAGCTGGGGCACGGGAAGCAATCAGCCCCAGCATTTT.

This clonotype turned up a few times. This rearrangement joins TRBV20-1 to TRBJ2-1, with D perhaps TRBD1 or TRBD2 (5 bases each). Germline V gene sequence: CDR1 DFQATT, CDR2 SNEGSKA (reference sequence). V was shortened by 5 bases and J by 5 bases, with 16 bases between the two germline ends. CDR3 length: 14 residues. CDR3 DNA sequence: TGCAGTGCTCTAGAAATGGGACGTAACAATGAGCAGTTCTTC. As protein: CSALEMGRNNEQFF.

The chain is built from TRBV7-2 and TRBJ2-4, with a weak D call TRBD2 (6 bases). The DNA matches TRBJ2-7 better at its end, which makes the J call doubtful. The germline V gene encodes CDR1 SGHTA and CDR2 FQGNSA. The CDR3 spans 16 residues. The CDR3 sequence: CASSHDSGGVGYEQYF. The CDR3 region has the DNA TGTGCCAGCAGCCATGATTCCGGGGGAGTGGGGTACGAGCAGTACTTC.

This clonotype was detected a few times. The V and J genes are TRBV3-1 and TRBJ2-1, with a weak D call TRBD2 (5 bases). Germline values: CDR1 LGHDT, CDR2 YNNKEL (reference sequence). Trimming took 1 base from V and 1 from J, leaving 11 bases between them. CDR3 length: 16 residues. The CDR3: CASSQARGLSYNEQFF. Here the CDR3 DNA reads TGTGCCAGCAGCCAAGCCCGAGGGCTATCCTACAATGAGCAGTTCTTC.

As concerns this clonotype: The junction and the germline gene differ at one end; a read error may be behind it. This chain connects TRBV4-1 to TRBJ1-2, with no clear D. The CDR3 consists of 13 residues. The germline V gene encodes CDR1 MGHRA and CDR2 YSYEKL. CDR3 coding DNA: TGCGCCAGCAGTCCCGACGGAAACTGTGGCTACACCTTC. It encodes CASSPDGNCGYTF.

The table lists this clonotype with a few counts. This rearrangement joins TRBV18 to TRBJ2-3, with a weak D call TRBD1 (5 bases). The germline V gene has CDR1 KGHSH and CDR2 LQKENI. The CDR3 is 13 amino acids. V was pared by 4 bases and J by 6 bases, with 11 bases between. The CDR3: CASSQGSVDTQYF. CDR3 DNA: TGTGCCAGCTCACAGGGGTCAGTGGATACGCAGTATTTT.

The chain couples TRBV28 to TRBJ2-3; D is possibly TRBD1 or TRBD2 (5 bases each). The CDR3 sequence is 15 residues long. Trimming cost V 3 bases and J 14 bases, with 24 bases left between them. Germline V lookup: CDR1 MDHEN, CDR2 SYDVKM. The CDR3, as DNA: TGTGCCAGCAGTTTTATCCGGGCAGGGACCAGATACGCGTATTTT. This translates into CASSFIRAGTRYAYF.

V gene TRBV4-2 combines with J gene TRBJ2-1; TRBD2 matches at 7 bases. Germline assignment: CDR1 LGHNA and CDR2 YNFKEQ. The CDR3 covers 16 residues. J gave up 4 bases and V 0 bases, and 6 bases lay outside the gene matches. The CDR3 loop reads CASSQEAGAQYNEQFF. For the CDR3, the DNA is TGTGCCAGCAGCCAAGAGGCGGGAGCACAGTACAATGAGCAGTTCTTC.

CDR3 in amino acids: CASSELGRGDGEQYF. Written as DNA, the CDR3 is TGTGCCAGCAGTGAACTTGGGAGAGGGGACGGCGAGCAGTACTTC. This chain uses TRBV25-1 with TRBJ2-7; D may be TRBD1 or TRBD2 (5 bases each). V was shortened by 2 bases and J by 6 bases, with 17 bases between the two germline ends. This CDR3 has 15 amino acids. The germline V gene encodes CDR1 MGHDK and CDR2 SYGVNS.

This clonotype was counted a few times. The chain links TRBV5-1 to TRBJ2-1, with a weak D call TRBD2 (5 bases). The CDR3 loop spans 14 amino acids. Deletions cut 2 bases from V and 9 bases from J, with 15 bases between. The V gene's germline CDR1 is SGHRS and CDR2 YFSETQ. The CDR3 loop is CASSFYYSEGEQFF. In nucleotides, the CDR3 is TGCGCCAGCAGCTTCTACTATAGCGAGGGTGAGCAGTTCTTC.

This clonotype was recorded only once. The V gene is TRBV5-1, the J gene TRBJ1-1, with D possibly TRBD1 on 6 matching bases. This CDR3 comprises 14 residues. V dropped 4 bases and J dropped 7 bases, with 17 bases sitting between them. Germline V gene sequence: CDR1 SGHRS, CDR2 YFSETQ. DNA of the CDR3: TGCGCCAGCAGCGCGCCGGGACAAGGAAATGAAGCTTTCTTT. This sequence encodes CASSAPGQGNEAFF.

This clonotype was seen a few times. The chain couples TRBV7-2 to TRBJ2-4, with TRBD2 as a possible D gene (5 bases). Germline V gene lookup returns CDR1 SGHTA and CDR2 FQGNSA. The CDR3 is made up of 17 amino acids. Trimming removed 5 bases from V and 0 bases from J, with 17 bases in between. CDR3 sequence reads: CASSREGTGLAKNIQYF. Here the CDR3 DNA reads TGTGCCAGCAGCCGAGAGGGTACGGGGTTAGCCAAAAACATTCAGTACTTC.

The chain employs TRBV10-3 and TRBJ1-1; no clear D gene. The length of the CDR3 is 14 residues. Germline CDR1 ENHRY, CDR2 SYGVKD. Trimming stripped 0 bases from V and 5 bases from J, with 10 bases between. The CDR3 bases are TGTGCCATCAGTGAGTCGGTCAGCAGGACTGAAGCTTTCTTT. It translates to CAISESVSRTEAFF.

The rearrangement links TRBV7-2 to TRBJ2-3; the D is unclear. CDR3 length equals 15 residues. The V gene's germline CDR1 is SGHTA and CDR2 FQGNSA. V was cut by 1 base and J by 1 base, with 9 bases left in between. The CDR3 nucleotides are TGTGCCAGCAGCTTAGACGCAGGAGGCACAGATACGCAGTATTTT. Protein: CASSLDAGGTDTQYF.

The chain couples TRBV12-3 or TRBV12-4 to TRBJ1-1; no clear D. V was trimmed by 3 bases and J by 5 bases, leaving 10 bases between them. The CDR3 extends over 13 amino acids. CDR3 in DNA: TGTGCCAGCAGTTTCCTAGGGTGGACTGAAGCTTTCTTT. Translated: CASSFLGWTEAFF.

CDR3 residues: CSARDIRGSSYEQYF. Written as DNA, the CDR3 is TGCAGTGCTAGAGATATACGGGGCAGCTCCTACGAGCAGTACTTC. The chain has TRBV20-1 and TRBJ2-7; possibly TRBD1 or TRBD2 for D (5 bases each). The V end was cut by 0 bases, the J end by 0 bases, with 12 bases between. CDR1 is DFQATT, CDR2 SNEGSKA, per germline (reference sequence). The length of the CDR3 is 15 residues.

The J gene is TRBJ2-2, the V gene TRBV21-1; the table's D call, TRBD2, has no DNA check behind it. TRBV21-1 is given as a pseudogene. This CDR3 spans 18 amino acids. CDR3 region: CASSKCESTSGRPGELFF. CDR3 nucleotides: TGTGCCAGCAGCAAATGTGAGTCGACTAGCGGGAGACCCGGGGAGCTGTTTTTT.

The rearrangement uses TRBV7-8 and TRBJ2-1; tentatively, D is TRBD2 (6 bases). CDR1 is SGHVS, CDR2 FQNEAQ, per germline. CDR3 length: 15 residues. The ends were cut back, 5 bases at V and 6 bases at J, with 17 bases in the middle. CDR3 region: CASSPQTGASNEQFF. The CDR3 coding sequence is TGTGCCAGCAGCCCACAAACGGGAGCGTCCAATGAGCAGTTCTTC.

The J gene is TRBJ2-7, the V gene TRBV5-1; 13 nucleotides agree with TRBD2. Germline V gene data show CDR1 as SGHRS and CDR2 as YFSETQ. The CDR3 contains 16 residues. Trimming removed 4 bases from V and 7 bases from J; junction bases left unmatched: 11. CDR3 DNA: TGCGCCAGCAGCATCGGACTAGCGGGAGCAAGCAATGAGCAGTACTTC. Translated: CASSIGLAGASNEQYF.

The chain combines TRBV12-3 or TRBV12-4 with TRBJ2-1, with 9 bases fitting TRBD2. With 0 bases clipped from V and 3 bases from J, the junction kept 9 bases outside the gene matches. The CDR3 runs 18 residues. In DNA form, the CDR3 reads TGTGCCAGCAGTTTAGCCCTACTAGCGGGCCTCCTCTACAATGAGCAGTTCTTC. Its translation: CASSLALLAGLLYNEQFF.

The chain links TRBV29-1 to TRBJ2-5; tentatively, D is TRBD2 (5 bases). Per germline, CDR1 SQVTM and CDR2 ANQGSEA. The CDR3 contains 14 residues. V gave up 5 bases and J gave up 4 bases, with 17 bases separating them. CDR3 sequence (DNA): TGCAGCGTTTCTGACCTAGGAGGTTTAGAGACCCAGTACTTC. It specifies CSVSDLGGLETQYF.

This chain joins TRBV29-1 and TRBJ1-2; maybe TRBD1 (6 bases). The length of the CDR3 is 15 residues. Trimming took 6 bases from V and 4 from J, leaving 21 bases between them. Germline V CDR1 and CDR2: SQVTM, ANQGSEA. CDR3 residues: CSVSRDTEGLYGYTF. DNA of the CDR3: TGCAGCGTAAGCCGGGACACTGAGGGACTCTATGGCTACACCTTC.

The V and J genes are TRBV6-2 or TRBV6-3 and TRBJ2-5; D ambiguous. V shed 5 bases and J shed 3 bases, with 13 bases lying between them. The CDR3 covers 14 residues. Germline V CDR1 and CDR2: MNHEY, SVGEGT. Here the CDR3 reads CASSPGSPEETQYF. CDR3 in DNA: TGTGCCAGCAGTCCCGGGTCACCGGAAGAGACCCAGTACTTC.

This rearrangement joins TRBV20-1 to TRBJ2-7, with TRBD1 identical over 7 bases. The J call is in doubt because the DNA end fits TRBJ2-5 better. CDR1 and CDR2 (germline): DFQATT, SNEGSKA (reference sequence). This CDR3 contains 15 residues. DNA of the CDR3: TGCAGTGCTAGAGGGCGACAGGGCCGCGGAGGGACCCAGTACTTC. Its protein is CSARGRQGRGGTQYF.

The rearrangement joins TRBV6-6 to TRBJ2-1; 11 bases agree with TRBD1. Unmatched junction bases numbered 7, after V lost 2 bases and J lost 7 bases. This CDR3 region has 16 residues. The germline CDR1 and CDR2 sequences are MNHNY and SVGAGI (reference sequence). The CDR3 region is CASSYMPGQGDNEQFF. The DNA for the CDR3 is TGTGCCAGCAGTTACATGCCGGGACAGGGGGATAATGAGCAGTTCTTC.

V and J are TRBV4-1 and TRBJ2-5; TRBD2 is a possible D gene (7 bases). The J call could be wrong; TRBJ2-7 is a better fit for the DNA end. Germline CDR1 and CDR2: MGHRA and YSYEKL. This CDR3 is built from 18 residues. DNA for the CDR3: TGCGCCAGCAGCCAATTTCGGGGGGCATATAAGGTCGCAAACGAGCAGTACTTC. Its protein is CASSQFRGAYKVANEQYF.